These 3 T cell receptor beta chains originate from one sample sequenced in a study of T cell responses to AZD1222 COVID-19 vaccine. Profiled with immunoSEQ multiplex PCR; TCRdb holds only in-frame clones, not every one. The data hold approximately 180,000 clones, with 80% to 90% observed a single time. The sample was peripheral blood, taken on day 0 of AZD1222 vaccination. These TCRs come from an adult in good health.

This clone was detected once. CDR3 residues: CASSPGTVPFF. DNA of the CDR3: TGTGCCAGCAGCCCCGGGACAGTCCCGTTCTTC. The chain employs TRBV12-3 or TRBV12-4 and TRBJ2-1, with 7 bases that match TRBD1. The trim removed 6 bases at V and 15 bases at J, leaving 8 bases unmatched. The CDR3 extends over 11 amino acids.

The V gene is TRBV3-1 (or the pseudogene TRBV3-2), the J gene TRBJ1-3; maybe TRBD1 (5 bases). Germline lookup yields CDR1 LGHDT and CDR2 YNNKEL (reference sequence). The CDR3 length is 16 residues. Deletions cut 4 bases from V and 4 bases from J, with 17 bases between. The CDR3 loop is CASSPWDGAGGNTIYF. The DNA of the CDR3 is TGTGCCAGCAGCCCCTGGGACGGGGCGGGGGGAAACACCATATATTTT.

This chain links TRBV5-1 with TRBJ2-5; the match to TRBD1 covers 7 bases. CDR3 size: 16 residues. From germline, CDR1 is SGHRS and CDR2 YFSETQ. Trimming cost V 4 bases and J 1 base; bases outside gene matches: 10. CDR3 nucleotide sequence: TGCGCCAGCAGCGGTGGATCCGGGACAGCCCAAGAGACCCAGTACTTC. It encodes CASSGGSGTAQETQYF. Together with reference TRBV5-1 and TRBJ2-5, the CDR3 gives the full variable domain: KAGVTQTPRYLIKTRGQQVTLSCSPISGHRSVSWYQQTPGQGLQFLFEYFSETQRNKGNFPGRFSGRQFSNSRSEMNVSTLELGDSALYLCASSGGSGTAQETQYFGPGTRLLVL.